This T cell receptor (beta chain) originates from a study of shared clonotypes between healthy human individuals. Study-wide points: Sequencing of the sorted subsets was shown by rarefaction to be incomplete despite large depth.

CDR1 and CDR2 from the germline V gene are MNHEY and SVGAGI. The length of the CDR3 is 14 residues. The trim removed 7 bases at V and 5 bases at J, leaving 7 bases unmatched. The assay was carried out at the deep level. As originally analysed: Sequence data from immunoSEQ were junction-only and lacked quality scores; consequently, filtering differed. Clones were sequenced by immunoSEQ multiplex PCR, and TCRdb holds only the in-frame ones, with some missing. V and J calls plus clone size are reproduced from that table; the DNA served to infer D and trimming. The sample includes about 2.5 million clones, 85% to 95% of them seen just once. This clone was found once. Antigen specificity is unknown.

The clonotype was recovered from a young man in good health. Some clones in this sample may be carry-over from other donors' samples. The sample comprised naive CD4+ T cells from PBMCs. The sample's subset: CD45RA+ positively selected. V is TRBV6-5 and J is TRBJ2-7, with TRBD2 matching 11 bases. This chain's CDR3 is CASTVAGGPHEQYF. CDR3 DNA: TGTGCCAGCACGGTAGCGGGAGGGCCTCACGAGCAGTACTTC.